The 10 T cell receptor beta chains in this list originate from one sample, sequenced in a study of blood T cell repertoires in COVID-19. Assay used: immunoSEQ multiplex PCR; TCRdb lists only in-frame clones, some missing. The sample consists of some 200,000 clones, approximately 84% of them appearing once. Specimen: peripheral blood. These receptors originate from a woman older than 75 with COVID-19, enrolled during active disease.

CDR3: CASSHRGEETQYF. CDR3 DNA: TGTGCCAGCAGCCACAGGGGGGAGGAGACCCAGTACTTC. This rearrangement joins TRBV27 to TRBJ2-5; TRBD1 aligns across 8 bases. This CDR3 has 13 amino acids. The junction had 5 bases not matched to a gene; V was cut back by 6 bases and J by 5 bases. CDR1 and CDR2 (germline): MNHEY, SMNVEV (reference sequence).

The chain recombines TRBV19 with TRBJ1-5, with D maybe TRBD1 (6 bases). Trimming removed 1 base at V and 9 bases at J, with 16 bases between. Germline CDR1 is LNHDA and CDR2 is SQIVND (reference sequence). The CDR3 loop spans 15 amino acids. This CDR3 reads CASSIGQGLRGPQHF. The CDR3 nucleotides are TGTGCCAGTAGTATAGGTCAAGGGCTCAGGGGGCCCCAGCATTTT. The variable domain in full, completed from reference TRBV19 and TRBJ1-5, reads DGGITQSPKYLFRKEGQNVTLSCEQNLNHDAMYWYRQDPGQGLRLIYYSQIVNDFQKGDIAEGYSVSREKKESFPLTVTSAQKNPTAFYLCASSIGQGLRGPQHFGDGTRLSIL.

This clone was counted only a few times. The chain employs TRBV7-3 and TRBJ1-3; no definite D call. V was shortened by 3 bases and J by 9 bases, with 6 bases between the two germline ends. CDR3 length equals 11 residues. Germline CDR1 is SGHTA and CDR2 is FQGTGA. The CDR3: CASSFGTTIYF. The CDR3 DNA is TGTGCCAGCAGCTTCGGTACCACCATATATTTT.

This chain uses TRBV5-4 with TRBJ1-6; 9 nucleotides agree with TRBD1. CDR3 length equals 16 residues. Per germline, CDR1 SGHNT and CDR2 YYREEE (reference sequence). Unmatched junction bases numbered 12, after V lost 4 bases and J lost 10 bases. The CDR3 DNA sequence: TGTGCCAGCAGCCACCCCTCCACAGGGGGCATGTCACCCCTCCACTTT. This encodes CASSHPSTGGMSPLHF.

The rearrangement links TRBV3-1 (or the pseudogene TRBV3-2) to TRBJ1-4; possible D gene TRBD1, 5 bases. V dropped 1 base and J dropped 6 bases, with 12 bases sitting between them. This CDR3 comprises 15 residues. The germline CDR1 and CDR2 sequences are LGHDT and YNNKEL (reference sequence). The CDR3 coding sequence is TGTGCCAGCAGCCAAGGGGGACTAAGTCATGAAAAACTGTTTTTT. It is translated as CASSQGGLSHEKLFF.

The gene calls are TRBV27 and TRBJ2-2, with D perhaps matching TRBD2 (5 bases). The CDR3 contains 15 residues. Germline values: CDR1 MNHEY, CDR2 SMNVEV (reference sequence). Trimming stripped 4 bases from V and 8 bases from J, with 17 bases between. The CDR3 loop is CASSSVGIPTGELFF. The CDR3, as DNA: TGTGCCAGCAGTTCCGTCGGGATCCCTACGGGGGAGCTGTTTTTT.

This chain connects TRBV5-6 to TRBJ1-2, with unresolved D. The CDR3 has 15 amino acids. Germline CDR1 reads SGHDT; CDR2 reads YYEEEE. Trimming cost V 0 bases and J 1 base, with 10 bases left between them. The CDR3 sequence: CASSLASGGNYGYTF. CDR3 nucleotide sequence: TGTGCCAGCAGCTTGGCCAGTGGCGGTAACTATGGCTACACCTTC.

The table lists this clone with a few counts. V gene TRBV25-1 combines with J gene TRBJ1-3; TRBD1 matches at 8 bases. This CDR3 has 14 amino acids. Per the germline V gene, CDR1 is MGHDK and CDR2 is SYGVNS. V was clipped by 5 bases and J by 4 bases; unmatched bases: 4. CDR3 in amino acids: CASSLGQGGNTIYF. CDR3 nucleotide sequence: TGTGCCAGCAGTCTTGGACAGGGAGGAAACACCATATATTTT. Full variable domain (rest looked up from reference TRBV25-1 and TRBJ1-3): EADIYQTPRYLVIGTGKKITLECSQTMGHDKMYWYQQDPGMELHLIHYSYGVNSTEKGDLSSESTVSRIRTEHFPLTLESARPSHTSQYLCASSLGQGGNTIYFGEGSWLTVV.

The gene calls are TRBV10-3 and TRBJ2-3, with 8 bases identical to TRBD1. After removal of 4 bases from V and 8 bases from J, the junction contained 14 bases not matched to a gene. Germline V gene data show CDR1 as ENHRY and CDR2 as SYGVKD. The CDR3 is 16 residues long. CDR3 loop: CAISASVQGAPGTQYF. For the CDR3, the DNA is TGTGCCATCAGTGCTTCAGTGCAGGGGGCGCCGGGTACGCAGTATTTT.

The V gene is TRBV7-2, the J gene TRBJ2-3, with D maybe TRBD2 (5 bases). Per the germline V gene, CDR1 is SGHTA and CDR2 is FQGNSA. Trimming took off 5 bases at V and 5 bases at J, with 14 bases between the two ends. This CDR3 contains 14 residues. The CDR3 DNA is TGTGCCAGCAGCGCCCAGAGGGCTGGAGATACGCAGTATTTT. This encodes CASSAQRAGDTQYF.